The next 12 T cell receptor beta chains were all read from a single sample in a study of T cell responses to AZD1222 COVID-19 vaccine. TCRdb's table, derived via immunoSEQ multiplex PCR, lists solely in-frame clones and lacks some. The sample shows under 150,000 clones, roughly 90% of them seen only once. The sample was peripheral blood, taken 28 days after the second AZD1222 dose. These receptors were obtained from an adult who received the AZD1222 COVID-19 vaccine.

The V gene is TRBV28, the J gene TRBJ2-1; the match to TRBD1 covers 8 bases. V was pared by 3 bases and J by 1 base, with 8 bases of the junction left unmatched. The CDR3 has 17 amino acids. CDR1 MDHEN and CDR2 SYDVKM come from the germline V gene. The CDR3 bases are TGTGCCAGCAGTTTGCCTTCAGGGGGCTGGTCCTACAATGAGCAGTTCTTC. The encoded protein is CASSLPSGGWSYNEQFF.

The J gene is TRBJ2-7, the V gene TRBV10-3; D could derive from TRBD1 or TRBD2 (5 bases each). Trimming took 3 bases from V and 1 from J, leaving 13 bases between them. Per the germline V gene, CDR1 is ENHRY and CDR2 is SYGVKD. The CDR3 length is 15 residues. CDR3 nucleotides: TGTGCCATCAGTGAAAATGGGGGTTCATCCTACGAGCAGTACTTC. Translation: CAISENGGSSYEQYF.

V gene TRBV6-6 combines with J gene TRBJ2-7, with D perhaps TRBD2 (6 bases). Germline-derived CDR1 and CDR2 are MNHNY and SVGAGI (reference sequence). The ends were cut back, 2 bases at V and 3 bases at J, with 8 bases in the middle. The CDR3 is made up of 13 amino acids. This CDR3 reads CASSYAGNYEQYF. The CDR3 bases are TGTGCCAGCAGTTACGCGGGGAACTACGAGCAGTACTTC.

The chain uses TRBV19 and TRBJ2-1; D perhaps matches TRBD2 (6 bases). The ends were cut back, 5 bases at V and 9 bases at J, with 20 bases in the middle. In germline, CDR1 is LNHDA, CDR2 SQIVND (reference sequence). This CDR3 comprises 15 residues. CDR3 sequence reads: CASSPRGASASEQFF. The DNA for the CDR3 is TGTGCCAGTAGTCCTCGCGGGGCTAGCGCAAGTGAGCAGTTCTTC.

The chain combines TRBV28 with TRBJ1-1; maybe TRBD1 (5 bases). This CDR3 is built from 15 residues. Trimming stripped 5 bases from V and 0 bases from J, with 13 bases between. Germline CDR1 is MDHEN and CDR2 is SYDVKM. The CDR3 protein is CASSLARGVNTEAFF. The DNA of the CDR3 is TGTGCCAGCAGTCTCGCTCGGGGGGTGAACACTGAAGCTTTCTTT.

In its sample, this clone was seen once. The chain combines TRBV28 with TRBJ1-3, with TRBD1 identical over 7 bases. The CDR3 extends over 19 amino acids. CDR1 is MDHEN and CDR2 is SYDVKM in the germline V gene. V lost 5 bases and J lost 0; bases outside the gene matches: 16. CDR3 bases: TGTGCCAGCAGTCCCCTTGACGGGACAGCTCATATCTCTGGAAACACCATATATTTT. Protein product: CASSPLDGTAHISGNTIYF.

The chain recombines TRBV2 with TRBJ1-1; D remains unclear. V was pared by 3 bases and J by 6 bases, with 14 bases between. Per the germline V gene, CDR1 is SNHLY and CDR2 is FYNNEI. The CDR3 sequence is 14 residues long. The CDR3, as DNA: TGTGCCAGCAGTGATTGGGTGGGTTCAGCTGAAGCTTTCTTT. This codes for CASSDWVGSAEAFF.

This clone occurred once. The rearrangement uses TRBV19 and TRBJ1-2; no clear D. This CDR3 is built from 13 residues. With 1 base removed from V and 7 bases from J, the gap between germline ends came to 10 bases. The germline gives CDR1 LNHDA, CDR2 SQIVND (reference sequence). CDR3 in DNA: TGTGCCAGTAGTATAGTCATGGGTTCTGGCTACACCTTC. Translation gives CASSIVMGSGYTF.

The chain joins TRBV3-1 (or the pseudogene TRBV3-2) to TRBJ2-7; 9 nucleotides match TRBD2. J gave up 6 bases and V 2 bases, and 8 bases lay outside the gene matches. The CDR3 covers 15 residues. The germline V gene encodes CDR1 LGHDT and CDR2 YNNKEL (reference sequence). The CDR3 DNA is TGTGCCAGCAGCCAAACCGGGACTAGCTACGGCGAGCAGTACTTC. Its protein is CASSQTGTSYGEQYF.

This clone was observed once. The V and J genes are TRBV19 and TRBJ1-5; D not resolved. Between the trimmed V and J ends, which lost 2 bases and 6 bases, there was a span of 5 bases. Germline assignment: CDR1 LNHDA and CDR2 SQIVND (reference sequence). The CDR3 extends over 12 amino acids. CDR3 coding DNA: TGTGCCAGTAGTATAATTGGTCAGCCCCAGCATTTT. It specifies CASSIIGQPQHF.

The chain links TRBV15 to TRBJ1-2; TRBD1 is a possible D gene (6 bases). Germline V CDR1 and CDR2: LNHNV, YYDKDF (reference sequence). The V and J ends lost 2 bases and 7 bases respectively, with 14 bases between them. This CDR3 has 14 amino acids. CDR3 sequence (DNA): TGTGCCACCAGCAGACAGGGGTTTGGCGGTGGCTACACCTTC. Its protein product is CATSRQGFGGGYTF.

The gene calls are TRBV9 and TRBJ2-2, with 12 bases that match TRBD2. The CDR3 totals 16 residues. The J segment lost 4 bases and the V segment lost 5 bases, leaving 6 bases of the junction unmatched. Looked up from germline, CDR1 is SGDLS and CDR2 is YYNGEE. CDR3 residues: CASSRPTSGSTGELFF. The CDR3 region has the DNA TGTGCCAGCAGTCGCCCGACTAGCGGGAGCACCGGGGAGCTGTTTTTT.